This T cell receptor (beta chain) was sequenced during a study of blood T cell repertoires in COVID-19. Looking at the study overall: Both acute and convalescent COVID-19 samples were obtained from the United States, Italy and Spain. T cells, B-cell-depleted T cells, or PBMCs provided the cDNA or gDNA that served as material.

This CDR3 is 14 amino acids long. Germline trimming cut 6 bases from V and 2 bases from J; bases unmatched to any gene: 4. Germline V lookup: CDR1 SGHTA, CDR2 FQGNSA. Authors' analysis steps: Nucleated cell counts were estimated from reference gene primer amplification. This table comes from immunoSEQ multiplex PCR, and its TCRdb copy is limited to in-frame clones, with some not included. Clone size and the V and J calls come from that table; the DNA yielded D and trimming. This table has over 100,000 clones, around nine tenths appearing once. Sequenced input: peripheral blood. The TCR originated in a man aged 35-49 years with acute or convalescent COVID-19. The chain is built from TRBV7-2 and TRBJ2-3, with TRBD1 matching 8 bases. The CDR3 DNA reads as TGTGCCAGCAGTTCGGGACAGGCCACAGATACGCAGTATTTT. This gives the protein CASSSGQATDTQYF.